This TCR beta chain was sequenced in a study of cytomegalovirus exposure and HLA in healthy donors. Repertoires were generated with immunoSEQ multiplex PCR, while TCRdb's copy carries only in-frame clones and drops some. This sample has just over 80,000 clones, with roughly 96% found just once. This CDR3 comprises 14 residues. Trimming took 6 bases from V and 2 from J, leaving 14 bases between them. Germline V CDR1 and CDR2: SGHAT, FQNNGV. This clone was counted a single time. This receptor was taken from a woman younger than 30 in good health and CMV-seronegative. The sequencing sample was made of PBMCs. The chain recombines TRBV11-2 with TRBJ2-7, with D tentatively TRBD2 (5 bases). The CDR3 sequence is CASSPKRAPYEQYF. The CDR3 nucleotides read TGTGCCAGCAGTCCCAAGAGGGCCCCCTACGAGCAGTACTTC.